The 11 T cell receptor beta chains below all came from one sample that was sequenced in a study of CD4+ T cells in melanoma. The repertoire was sequenced with immunoSEQ multiplex PCR; TCRdb's copy has only in-frame clones and lacks some. Of approximately 14,000 clones in the sample, approximately 88% were seen once. The specimen was cells from a culture (not recorded whether cultured in vitro). The receptors come from a human donor with melanoma.

The chain recombines TRBV6-1 with TRBJ2-3; maybe TRBD1 (6 bases). The CDR3 extends over 13 amino acids. Germline V gene lookup returns CDR1 MNHNS and CDR2 SASEGT. V was pared by 9 bases and J by 1 base, with 11 bases between. The CDR3, as DNA: TGTGCCAGTACAGGGCTAGGCACAGATACGCAGTATTTT. Amino acids: CASTGLGTDTQYF.

This chain connects TRBV14 to TRBJ1-1; D unresolved. Looked up from germline, CDR1 is SGHDN and CDR2 is FVKESK. The CDR3 is 14 residues long. Trimming removed 1 base from V and 0 bases from J, with 6 bases in between. The CDR3 here is CASSQAGMNTEAFF. Written as DNA, the CDR3 is TGTGCCAGCAGCCAAGCGGGTATGAACACTGAAGCTTTCTTT. Filled out from reference TRBV14 and TRBJ1-1, the complete variable domain reads EAGVTQFPSHSVIEKGQTVTLRCDPISGHDNLYWYRRVMGKEIKFLLHFVKESKQDESGMPNNRFLAERTGGTYSTLKVQPAELEDSGVYFCASSQAGMNTEAFFGQGTRLTVV.

The chain combines TRBV11-3 with TRBJ1-1; D gene unclear. Germline assignment: CDR1 SGHNT and CDR2 YENEEA. The CDR3 is 13 amino acids. Trimming removed 0 bases from V and 1 base from J, with 3 bases in between. For the CDR3, the DNA is TGTGCCAGCAGCTTAGATTCGAACACTGAAGCTTTCTTT. It translates to CASSLDSNTEAFF.

The chain links TRBV19 to TRBJ1-3; 12 nucleotides agree with TRBD1. This CDR3 contains 16 residues. The V gene's germline CDR1 is LNHDA and CDR2 SQIVND (reference sequence). J gave up 1 base and V 7 bases, and 5 bases lay outside the gene matches. The CDR3 DNA reads as TGTGCCAGTATAGGGGACAGGGGGCAATCTGGAAACACCATATATTTT. It codes for CASIGDRGQSGNTIYF.

In this sample, this clone turned up once. The CDR3 sequence: CASSLLWAWGGYTF. As DNA, the CDR3 is TGTGCCAGCAGCTTACTCTGGGCGTGGGGGGGCTACACCTTC. The chain employs TRBV7-8 and TRBJ1-2; a possible D gene is TRBD1 (5 bases). V gave up 2 bases and J gave up 8 bases, with 15 bases separating them. This CDR3 contains 14 residues. Germline CDR1 reads SGHVS; CDR2 reads FQNEAQ.

This chain uses TRBV30 with TRBJ2-5; 9 nucleotides line up with TRBD2. The CDR3 runs to 15 residues. Per germline, CDR1 GTSNPN and CDR2 SVGIG (reference sequence). V shed 0 bases and J 7 bases; nucleotides not matched to a gene: 9. The CDR3 sequence: CAWSVGAGGQTTQYF. The CDR3 DNA sequence: TGTGCCTGGAGTGTCGGGGCGGGGGGGCAGACGACCCAGTACTTC.

The gene calls are TRBV18 and TRBJ2-3; unclear D gene. The V end was cut by 3 bases, the J end by 0 bases, with 10 bases between. The CDR3 consists of 15 residues. The germline V gene has CDR1 KGHSH and CDR2 LQKENI. The CDR3 nucleotides are TGTGCCAGCTCACCGATCGGGTCTAGCACAGATACGCAGTATTTT. It is translated as CASSPIGSSTDTQYF.

The chain joins TRBV5-5 to TRBJ2-2; no clear D gene. This CDR3 spans 16 amino acids. V was cut by 4 bases and J by 0 bases, with 13 bases left in between. Per the germline V gene, CDR1 is SGHKS and CDR2 is YYEKEE (reference sequence). The CDR3 loop reads CASSPFGGTNTGELFF. As DNA, the CDR3 is TGTGCCAGCAGCCCCTTCGGTGGGACGAACACCGGGGAGCTGTTTTTT.

CDR3 DNA: TGTGCCAGCAGCTTATGGGGTATAGGGGGACAAGAGACCCAGTACTTC. Its protein is CASSLWGIGGQETQYF. This chain connects TRBV7-3 to TRBJ2-5, with D perhaps TRBD1 (6 bases). V shed 2 bases and J shed 2 bases, with 15 bases lying between them. Germline V gives CDR1 SGHTA, CDR2 FQGTGA. This CDR3 spans 16 amino acids.

The chain carries TRBV5-1 and TRBJ1-1; possible D gene TRBD1, 6 bases. Per germline, CDR1 SGHRS and CDR2 YFSETQ. V lost 2 bases to trimming and J lost 5 bases, with 25 bases between them. This CDR3 has 18 amino acids. The chain's CDR3 is CASSFSLFLPGGGTEAFF. CDR3 coding DNA: TGCGCCAGCAGCTTTAGCCTCTTTCTCCCTGGGGGCGGGACTGAAGCTTTCTTT.

This clone was found a few times. The V gene is TRBV6-6, the J gene TRBJ1-4; a weak D match, TRBD1 (6 bases). In germline, CDR1 is MNHNY, CDR2 SVGAGI (reference sequence). Trimming took 6 bases from V and 3 from J, leaving 14 bases between them. CDR3 length: 15 residues. Written as DNA, the CDR3 is TGTGCCAGCAGCCCTAGGACAGTTTCTAATGAAAAACTGTTTTTT. It yields the protein CASSPRTVSNEKLFF.